The 2 T cell receptor beta chains in this list originate from one sample, sequenced in a study of post-analysis software for immune sequencing data. Their cognate antigens are unknown. The authors incorporated unique molecular identifiers into the TCR beta cDNA libraries. MiXCR was run by TCRdb on the PCR reads, yielding one entry per CDR3 protein. The sample comprises about 680,000 distinct CDR3 sequences, 59% of which are singletons, and approximately 10% rests with the top ten. Study-wide results and limits: TRBV5-6, TRBV5-1 and TRBV20-1 were among about 5 TRBV segments more frequent in patients than controls.

Sample: blood. Receptor source: a girl aged 2-10 years with multiple sclerosis.

The chain links TRBV6-6 to TRBJ2-1; 8 bases align to TRBD2. CDR1 and CDR2 from the germline V gene are MNHNY and SVGAGI (reference sequence). The CDR3 sequence is 14 residues long. The junction had 7 bases not matched to a gene; V was cut back by 7 bases and J by 5 bases. CDR3 sequence reads: CASTLAGINNEQFF. The CDR3 coding sequence is TGTGCCAGCACCTTAGCGGGAATCAACAATGAGCAGTTCTTC.

The chain employs TRBV5-1 and TRBJ2-5, with 9 bases fitting TRBD1. The DNA matches TRBJ2-7 better at its end, which makes the J call doubtful. The length of the CDR3 is 19 residues. CDR1 and CDR2 from the germline V gene are SGHRS and YFSETQ. CDR3 sequence reads: CASSLGRSFPRDRDYEQYF. The CDR3 nucleotides are TGCGCCAGCAGCTTGGGCAGGTCCTTCCCCCGGGACAGGGACTACGAGCAGTACTTC.